A selection of T cell receptor beta chains follows, all from one sample in a study of cytomegalovirus exposure and HLA in healthy donors. Clones were read by immunoSEQ multiplex PCR, and TCRdb kept only the in-frame ones, dropping some. The sample contains 220,000 or so clones, less than 90% of which appear only once. Sequences were obtained from PBMCs. The receptors were gathered from a young woman in good health and CMV-seronegative. CDR3s include the opening cysteine and the closing phenylalanine or tryptophan. The D gene is left open where the match is weak.

d_gene: -; len: 18; v_gene: TRBV12-2; j_gene: TRBJ2-7; CDR3aa: CASRLPLYLARAQVEQYF; CDR3nt: TGTGCAAGTCGCTTACCCCTTTATCTCGCGAGGGCTCAGGTCGAGCAGTACTTC
d_gene: -; len: 14; v_gene: TRBV5-1; j_gene: TRBJ2-3; CDR3aa: CASSRMDSTDTQYF; CDR3nt: TGCGCCAGCAGCCGAATGGACAGCACAGATACGCAGTATTTT
d_gene: TRBD1; len: 15; v_gene: TRBV2; j_gene: TRBJ1-6; CDR3aa: CASSSTGATNSPLHF; CDR3nt: TGTGCCAGCTCTTCGACAGGGGCCACGAATTCACCCCTCCACTTT
d_gene: -; len: 15; v_gene: TRBV9; j_gene: TRBJ2-5; CDR3aa: CASSVAGGFQETQYF; CDR3nt: TGTGCCAGCAGCGTAGCCGGTGGGTTCCAAGAGACCCAGTACTTC
d_gene: -; len: 16; v_gene: TRBV19; j_gene: TRBJ2-7; CDR3aa: CASSIDGQIPAYEQYF; CDR3nt: TGTGCCAGTAGTATAGATGGGCAGATTCCCGCCTACGAGCAGTACTTC
d_gene: -; len: 13; v_gene: TRBV25-1; j_gene: TRBJ1-2; CDR3aa: CASSPLLGDGYTF; CDR3nt: TGTGCCAGCAGTCCGCTTTTGGGCGACGGCTACACCTTC
d_gene: -; len: 14; v_gene: TRBV7-2; j_gene: TRBJ2-7; CDR3aa: CASSLDRGPYEQYF; CDR3nt: TGTGCCAGCAGCTTAGACCGGGGGCCCTACGAGCAGTACTTC
d_gene: -; len: 12; v_gene: TRBV9; j_gene: TRBJ1-1; CDR3aa: CASRGDATEAFF; CDR3nt: TGTGCCAGCAGAGGGGATGCCACTGAAGCTTTCTTT
d_gene: -; len: 10; v_gene: TRBV19; j_gene: TRBJ1-1; CDR3aa: CASSRDQAFF; CDR3nt: TGTGCCAGTAGTAGGGATCAAGCTTTCTTT
d_gene: -; len: 17; v_gene: TRBV11-3; j_gene: TRBJ2-2; CDR3aa: CASSLDGVRSNTGELFF; CDR3nt: TGTGCCAGCAGCTTAGATGGTGTCAGGTCGAACACCGGGGAGCTGTTTTTT
d_gene: -; len: 14; v_gene: TRBV25-1; j_gene: TRBJ2-7; CDR3aa: CASSAQRAPYEQYF; CDR3nt: TGTGCCAGCAGTGCGCAGCGGGCACCCTACGAGCAGTACTTC
d_gene: TRBD1; len: 16; v_gene: TRBV5-6; j_gene: TRBJ2-7; CDR3aa: CASRGKTGTAYYEQYF; CDR3nt: TGTGCCAGCAGGGGGAAAACCGGGACAGCCTACTACGAGCAGTACTTC